One and the same sample provided the 19 T cell receptor beta chains below, sequenced in a study of T cells in Graves' hyperthyroidism and ophthalmopathy. Amplification targeted TCR beta CDR3 regions from RNA transcripts. The HTBI primer set was used in a first-round RT-PCR of the TCR CDR3. TCRdb re-called the multiplex PCR reads with MiXCR, one entry per CDR3 protein. The sample carries approximately 720,000 distinct CDR3 sequences, over 15% recorded once. Sequencing used blood. The receptors here all came from a woman aged 50 to 60 with Graves' hyperthyroidism that later progressed to Graves' ophthalmopathy.

About this clonotype: A much larger clone is a single base away; this may be a read error. V usage is TRBV11-2 and J usage is TRBJ1-2, with TRBD1 as a possible D gene (5 bases). Trimming shortened V by 0 bases and J by 4 bases, and 9 bases separated the two germline ends. The CDR3 loop spans 14 amino acids. Germline CDR1 SGHAT, CDR2 FQNNGV. CDR3 in DNA: TGTGCCAGCAGCTTAGAATCGGGGACCTATGGCTACACCTTC. It is translated as CASSLESGTYGYTF.

In the case of this clonotype: This may come from a read error, since a much larger clone is one base off. The chain uses TRBV7-8 and TRBJ2-7; D gene ambiguous. Germline CDR1 SGHVS, CDR2 FQNEAQ. The CDR3 sequence is 12 residues long. The CDR3 here is CTSSIRGYEQYF. CDR3 in DNA: TGTACCAGCAGCATTAGAGGTTACGAGCAGTACTTC.

This clonotype was seen many times. The CDR3 sequence is CASSRGRGMVSDTEAFF. The CDR3 DNA sequence: TGTGCCAGCTCACGGGGCAGAGGGATGGTGAGCGACACTGAAGCTTTCTTT. The chain recombines TRBV18 with TRBJ1-1; possibly TRBD1 for D (5 bases). Germline CDR1 reads KGHSH; CDR2 reads LQKENI. The CDR3 is 17 amino acids. Deletions cut 4 bases from V and 3 bases from J, with 21 bases between.

The chain employs TRBV12-3 or TRBV12-4 and TRBJ1-2; 10 bases line up with TRBD1. The V segment lost 6 bases and the J segment 4 bases; nucleotides outside the gene matches: 5. The CDR3 runs 14 residues. The CDR3, as DNA: TGTGCCAGCAGCGGGACAGGGGAAGGCTATGGCTACACCTTC. Protein: CASSGTGEGYGYTF.

This clonotype was recorded many times. This chain connects TRBV3-1 to TRBJ2-3; D gene uncertain. In germline, CDR1 is LGHDT, CDR2 YNNKEL (reference sequence). The CDR3 extends over 14 amino acids. With 0 bases removed from V and 2 bases from J, the gap between germline ends came to 6 bases. The CDR3 here is CASSQDPATDTQYF. Written as DNA, the CDR3 is TGTGCCAGCAGCCAAGATCCGGCCACAGATACGCAGTATTTT.

This clonotype came up a few times. The rearrangement uses TRBV3-1 and TRBJ1-5; D remains unclear. V lost 2 bases, J lost 0 bases, and 8 bases lay in between. Germline V gene sequence: CDR1 LGHDT, CDR2 YNNKEL (reference sequence). This CDR3 has 15 residues. The CDR3 is CASSQQSDSNQPQHF. CDR3 DNA: TGTGCCAGCAGCCAACAGTCTGATAGCAATCAGCCCCAGCATTTT.

This clonotype has a count of ten or more. The V gene is TRBV27, the J gene TRBJ2-3, with 10 bases lining up with TRBD1. The ends lost 6 bases at V and 4 bases at J; junction bases unmatched: 10. Germline CDR1 is MNHEY and CDR2 is SMNVEV (reference sequence). This CDR3 region has 16 residues. This chain's CDR3 is CASRAPGTGVSDTQYF. In DNA, the CDR3 is TGTGCCAGCAGAGCCCCCGGGACAGGGGTCTCAGATACGCAGTATTTT.

The chain combines TRBV20-1 with TRBJ2-2, with D uncertain. With 5 bases removed from V and 1 base from J, the gap between germline ends came to 14 bases. Germline lookup yields CDR1 DFQATT and CDR2 SNEGSKA (reference sequence). The CDR3 length is 15 residues. In DNA, the CDR3 is TGCAGTGCTCAAGAGGTCCGCTGGAACACCGGGGAGCTGTTTTTT. It specifies CSAQEVRWNTGELFF.

This clonotype has a handful of counts. The rearrangement uses TRBV6-4 and TRBJ1-1; D unclear. V lost 0 bases and J 1 base, leaving 3 bases between the germline ends. The V gene's germline CDR1 is MRHNA and CDR2 SNTAGT. The length of the CDR3 is 13 residues. CDR3 loop: CASSDSRNTEAFF. In DNA, the CDR3 is TGTGCCAGCAGTGACTCGAGGAACACTGAAGCTTTCTTT.

This chain uses TRBV7-2 with TRBJ2-2; 11 positions agree with TRBD2. Germline V gene sequence: CDR1 SGHTA, CDR2 FQGNSA. The J segment lost 5 bases and the V segment lost 5 bases, leaving 10 bases of the junction unmatched. The CDR3 has 17 amino acids. CDR3 nucleotide sequence: TGTGCCAGCAGCCCCCGGTTTAGCGGGGGGGGTACCGGGGAGCTGTTTTTT. It codes for CASSPRFSGGGTGELFF. Full variable domain (remainder filled in from reference TRBV7-2 and TRBJ2-2): GAGVSQSPSNKVTEKGKDVELRCDPISGHTALYWYRQSLGQGLEFLIYFQGNSAPDKSGLPSDRFSAERTGGSVSTLTIQRTQQEDSAVYLCASSPRFSGGGTGELFFGEGSRLTVL.

V usage is TRBV30 and J usage is TRBJ1-4; D possibly corresponds to TRBD1 (5 bases). Trimming removed 2 bases from V and 0 bases from J, with 22 bases in between. CDR3 size: 19 residues. Germline CDR1 and CDR2: GTSNPN and SVGIG (reference sequence). CDR3 coding DNA: TGTGCCTGGAGTTCTTTTCGGGGCGGGGTACTCGCAACTAATGAAAAACTGTTTTTT. It encodes CAWSSFRGGVLATNEKLFF.

This clonotype was counted ten times or more. The V and J genes are TRBV3-1 and TRBJ1-1, with D hard to call. This CDR3 has 16 residues. Germline CDR1 and CDR2: LGHDT and YNNKEL (reference sequence). Trimming pared 0 bases from V and 1 base from J, leaving 12 bases between. The CDR3 loop is CASSQDLAARNTEAFF. Here the CDR3 DNA reads TGTGCCAGCAGCCAAGATTTGGCAGCAAGGAACACTGAAGCTTTCTTT.

This clonotype occurred many times. The rearrangement links TRBV12-3 or TRBV12-4 to TRBJ1-6; D is unclear. The CDR3 has 17 residues. Trimming took 5 bases from V and 4 from J, leaving 18 bases between them. The CDR3, as DNA: TGTGCCAGCAGTCCATCACCTGGGATGGGGTATAATTCACCCCTCCACTTT. Encoded protein: CASSPSPGMGYNSPLHF.

This clonotype has a count of ten or more. The chain is built from TRBV6-2 or TRBV6-3 and TRBJ1-2; the D is unclear. The CDR3 has 13 residues. From germline, CDR1 is MNHEY and CDR2 SVGEGT. Trimming removed 6 bases at V and 0 bases at J, with 8 bases between. This CDR3 reads CASRDGSNYGYTF. For the CDR3, the DNA is TGTGCCAGCAGGGACGGTTCTAACTATGGCTACACCTTC.

This chain links TRBV19 with TRBJ1-5; a possible D gene is TRBD1 (6 bases). Germline V CDR1 and CDR2: LNHDA, SQIVND (reference sequence). The CDR3 contains 15 residues. Trimming cost V 7 bases and J 4 bases, with 17 bases left between them. The DNA of the CDR3 is TGTGCCAGTAAGTCCCGACAGGTAGGGAATCAGCCCCAGCATTTT. This sequence encodes CASKSRQVGNQPQHF.

The chain couples TRBV6-1 to TRBJ2-7, with TRBD1 matching 7 bases. CDR3 length: 13 residues. Germline V gene lookup returns CDR1 MNHNS and CDR2 SASEGT. Trimming cost V 7 bases and J 2 bases; bases outside gene matches: 5. This chain's CDR3 is CASTRTGAYEQYF. The CDR3, as DNA: TGTGCCAGCACCCGGACAGGAGCCTACGAGCAGTACTTC.

The chain couples TRBV6-2 or TRBV6-3 to TRBJ2-6; D possibly corresponds to TRBD2 (6 bases). The CDR3 sequence is 18 residues long. Germline assignment: CDR1 MNHEY and CDR2 SVGEGT. V gave up 2 bases and J gave up 0 bases, with 14 bases separating them. Here the CDR3 DNA reads TGTGCCAGCAGTTACCCGGGACTTTCCAGCTCTGGGGCCAACGTCCTGACTTTC. Its protein product is CASSYPGLSSSGANVLTF.

The sample holds many counts of this clonotype. The chain links TRBV12-3 or TRBV12-4 to TRBJ2-5, with 10 bases identical to TRBD1. The CDR3 loop spans 14 amino acids. After removal of 7 bases from V and 5 bases from J, the junction contained 7 bases not matched to a gene. For the CDR3, the DNA is TGTGCCAGCAATTCTGGACAGGGGGGTGAGACCCAGTACTTC. Its translation: CASNSGQGGETQYF.

In this sample, this clonotype turned up many times. The chain is built from TRBV18 and TRBJ2-1; D tentatively fits TRBD1 or TRBD2 (5 bases each). This CDR3 comprises 16 residues. Germline CDR1 is KGHSH and CDR2 is LQKENI. V lost 0 bases and J lost 1, with 10 bases in between. The CDR3 nucleotides read TGTGCCAGCTCACCACCGGTGGGGGTTTCCTACAATGAGCAGTTCTTC. Its protein is CASSPPVGVSYNEQFF.